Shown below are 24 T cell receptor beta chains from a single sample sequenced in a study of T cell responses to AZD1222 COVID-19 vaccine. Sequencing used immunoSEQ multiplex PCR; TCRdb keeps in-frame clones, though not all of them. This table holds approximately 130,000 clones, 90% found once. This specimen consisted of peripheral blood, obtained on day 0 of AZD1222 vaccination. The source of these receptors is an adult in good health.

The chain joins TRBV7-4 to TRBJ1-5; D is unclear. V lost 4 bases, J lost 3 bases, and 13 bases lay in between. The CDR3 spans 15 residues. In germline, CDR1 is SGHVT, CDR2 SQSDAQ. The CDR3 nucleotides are TGTGCCAGCAGCTCGGTCGGTACAGACAATCAGCCCCAGCATTTT. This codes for CASSSVGTDNQPQHF. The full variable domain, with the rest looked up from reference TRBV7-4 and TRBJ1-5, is GAGVSQSPRYKVAKRGRDVALRCDSISGHVTLYWYRQTLGQGSEVLTYSQSDAQRDKSGRPSGRFSAERPERSVSTLKIQRTEQGDSAVYLCASSSVGTDNQPQHFGDGTRLSIL.

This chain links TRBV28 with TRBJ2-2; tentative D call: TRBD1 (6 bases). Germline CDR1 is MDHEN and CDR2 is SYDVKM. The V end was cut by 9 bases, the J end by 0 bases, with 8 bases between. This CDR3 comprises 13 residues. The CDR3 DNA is TGTGCCAGTGGACAGACGAACACCGGGGAGCTGTTTTTT. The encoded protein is CASGQTNTGELFF.

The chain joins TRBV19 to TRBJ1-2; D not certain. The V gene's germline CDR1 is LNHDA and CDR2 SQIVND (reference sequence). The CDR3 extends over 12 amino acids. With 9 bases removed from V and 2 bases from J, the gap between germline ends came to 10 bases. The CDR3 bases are TGTGCCAGCAGACTCGACAACTATGGCTACACCTTC. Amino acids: CASRLDNYGYTF.

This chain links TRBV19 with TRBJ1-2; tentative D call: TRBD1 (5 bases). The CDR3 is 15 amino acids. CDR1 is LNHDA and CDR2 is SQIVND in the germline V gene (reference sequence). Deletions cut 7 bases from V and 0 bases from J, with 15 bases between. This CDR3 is CASTSGAGTNYGYTF. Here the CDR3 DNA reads TGTGCCAGTACCTCCGGGGCGGGGACTAACTATGGCTACACCTTC.

The CDR3 protein is CASSRVLNTEAFF. The CDR3 nucleotides are TGTGCCAGCAGCCGGGTACTGAACACTGAAGCTTTCTTT. The chain carries TRBV14 and TRBJ1-1; D is uncertain. Germline V CDR1 and CDR2: SGHDN, FVKESK. The CDR3 is 13 amino acids. V shed 4 bases and J shed 0 bases, with 6 bases lying between them.

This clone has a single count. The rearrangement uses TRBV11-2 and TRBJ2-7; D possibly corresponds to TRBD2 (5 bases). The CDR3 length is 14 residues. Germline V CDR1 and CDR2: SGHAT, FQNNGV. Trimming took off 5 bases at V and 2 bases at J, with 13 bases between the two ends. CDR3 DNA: TGTGCCAGCAGCATCGGAGGAAACGCCTACGAGCAGTACTTC. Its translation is CASSIGGNAYEQYF.

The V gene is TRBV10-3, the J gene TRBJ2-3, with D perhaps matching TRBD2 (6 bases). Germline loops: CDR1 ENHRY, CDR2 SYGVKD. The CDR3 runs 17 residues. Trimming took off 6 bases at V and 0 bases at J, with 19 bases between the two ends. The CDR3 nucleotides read TGTGCCATCAGCACCACCTTTAGACTAGTGAGCACAGATACGCAGTATTTT. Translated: CAISTTFRLVSTDTQYF.

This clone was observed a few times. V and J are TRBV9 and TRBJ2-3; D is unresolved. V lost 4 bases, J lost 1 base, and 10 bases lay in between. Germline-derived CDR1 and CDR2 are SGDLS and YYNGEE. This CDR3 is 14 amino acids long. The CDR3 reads CASSRIGGTDTQYF. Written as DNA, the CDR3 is TGTGCCAGCAGCCGAATAGGTGGCACAGATACGCAGTATTTT.

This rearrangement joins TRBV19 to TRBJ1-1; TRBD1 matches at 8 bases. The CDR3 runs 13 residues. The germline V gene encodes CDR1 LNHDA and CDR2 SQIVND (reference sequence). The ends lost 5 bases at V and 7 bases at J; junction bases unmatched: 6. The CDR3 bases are TGTGCCAGTAGTGAAAACAGGGGGAATGAAGCTTTCTTT. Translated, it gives CASSENRGNEAFF.

As DNA, the CDR3 is TGTGCCAGCAGTTTGGAAGGGCACTACGAGCAGTACTTC. It encodes CASSLEGHYEQYF. The V gene is TRBV12-3 or TRBV12-4, the J gene TRBJ2-7; no reliable D call. V gave up 3 bases and J gave up 3 bases, with 9 bases separating them. This CDR3 contains 13 residues.

The CDR3 nucleotides read TGTGCCAGTATTAGGACTTTTGGTGATCTTGAAGCTTTCTTT. Its protein is CASIRTFGDLEAFF. The J gene is TRBJ1-1, the V gene TRBV19; D unclear. Trimming shortened V by 7 bases and J by 7 bases, and 19 bases separated the two germline ends. The CDR3 runs to 14 residues. From germline, CDR1 is LNHDA and CDR2 SQIVND (reference sequence).

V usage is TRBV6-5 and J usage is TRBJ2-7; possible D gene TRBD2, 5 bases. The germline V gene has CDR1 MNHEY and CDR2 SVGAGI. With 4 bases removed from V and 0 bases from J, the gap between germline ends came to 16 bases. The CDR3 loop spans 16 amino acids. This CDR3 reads CASSLRPVSGSYEQYF. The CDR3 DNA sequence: TGTGCCAGCAGTTTACGCCCAGTGAGCGGCTCCTACGAGCAGTACTTC.

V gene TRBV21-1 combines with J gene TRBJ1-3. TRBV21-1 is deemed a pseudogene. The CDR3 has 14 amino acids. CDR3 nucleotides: TGTGCCAGCCCCCACCCGGCTGCTGGAAACACCATATATTTT. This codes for CASPHPAAGNTIYF.

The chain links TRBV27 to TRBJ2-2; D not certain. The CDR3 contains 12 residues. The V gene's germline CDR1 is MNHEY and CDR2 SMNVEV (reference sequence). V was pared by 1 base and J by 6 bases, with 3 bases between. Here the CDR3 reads CASSLYPGELFF. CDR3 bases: TGTGCCAGCAGTTTATACCCCGGGGAGCTGTTTTTT.

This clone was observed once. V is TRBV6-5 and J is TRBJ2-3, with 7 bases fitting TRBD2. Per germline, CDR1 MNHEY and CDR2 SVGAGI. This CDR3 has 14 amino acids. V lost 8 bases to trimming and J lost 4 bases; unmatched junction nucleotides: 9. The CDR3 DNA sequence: TGTGCCAGCCGGGGCGGGAGTCTCGCAGATACGCAGTATTTT. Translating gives CASRGGSLADTQYF.

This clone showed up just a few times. The CDR3 loop is CASSPWTSGTGNEQFF. In DNA form, the CDR3 reads TGTGCCAGCAGCCCCTGGACTAGCGGGACGGGAAATGAGCAGTTCTTC. J is TRBJ2-1 and V is TRBV4-2; 12 nucleotides match TRBD2. The CDR3 contains 16 residues. Germline CDR1 is LGHNA and CDR2 is YNFKEQ. V was clipped by 4 bases and J by 7 bases; unmatched bases: 8.

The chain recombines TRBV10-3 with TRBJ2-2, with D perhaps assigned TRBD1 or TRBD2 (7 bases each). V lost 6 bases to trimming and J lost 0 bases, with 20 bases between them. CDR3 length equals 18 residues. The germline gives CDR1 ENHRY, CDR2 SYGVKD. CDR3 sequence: CAIRSTGEGAANTGELFF. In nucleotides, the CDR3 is TGTGCCATCAGGAGTACGGGGGAGGGGGCGGCGAACACCGGGGAGCTGTTTTTT.

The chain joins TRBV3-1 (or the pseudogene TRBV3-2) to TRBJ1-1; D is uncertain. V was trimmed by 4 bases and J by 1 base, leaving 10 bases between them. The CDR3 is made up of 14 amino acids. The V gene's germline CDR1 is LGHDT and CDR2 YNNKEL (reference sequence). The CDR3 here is CASSPLGSNTEAFF. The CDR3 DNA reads TGTGCCAGCAGCCCGTTAGGGTCGAACACTGAAGCTTTCTTT.

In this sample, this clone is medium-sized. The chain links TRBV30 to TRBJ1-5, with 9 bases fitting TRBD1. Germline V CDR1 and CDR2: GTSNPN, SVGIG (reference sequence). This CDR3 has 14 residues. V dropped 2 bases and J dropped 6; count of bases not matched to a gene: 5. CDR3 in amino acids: CAWSRGQGSQPQHF. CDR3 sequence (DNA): TGTGCCTGGAGTCGCGGACAGGGGAGTCAGCCCCAGCATTTT.

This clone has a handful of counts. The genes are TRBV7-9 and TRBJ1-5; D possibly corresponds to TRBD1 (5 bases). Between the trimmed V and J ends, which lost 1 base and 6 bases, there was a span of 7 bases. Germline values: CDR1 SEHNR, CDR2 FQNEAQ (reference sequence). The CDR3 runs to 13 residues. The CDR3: CASSLEQGQPQHF. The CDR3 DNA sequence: TGTGCCAGCAGCTTAGAGCAGGGTCAGCCCCAGCATTTT.

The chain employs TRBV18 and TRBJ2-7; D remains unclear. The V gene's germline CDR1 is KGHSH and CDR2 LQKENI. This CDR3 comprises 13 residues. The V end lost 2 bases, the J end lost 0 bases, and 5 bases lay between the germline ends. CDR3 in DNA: TGTGCCAGCTCACCAGACTCCTCCTACGAGCAGTACTTC. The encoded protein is CASSPDSSYEQYF.

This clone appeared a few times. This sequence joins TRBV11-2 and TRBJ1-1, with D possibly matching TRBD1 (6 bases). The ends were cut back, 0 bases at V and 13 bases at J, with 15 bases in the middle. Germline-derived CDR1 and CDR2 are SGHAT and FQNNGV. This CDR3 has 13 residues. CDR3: CASSLEVGAGDFF. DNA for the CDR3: TGTGCCAGCAGCTTAGAAGTGGGGGCTGGGGATTTCTTT.

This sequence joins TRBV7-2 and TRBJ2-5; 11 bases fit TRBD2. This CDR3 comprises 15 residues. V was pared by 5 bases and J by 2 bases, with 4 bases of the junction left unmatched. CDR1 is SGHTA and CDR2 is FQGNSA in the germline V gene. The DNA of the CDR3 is TGTGCCAGCAGCCGGGGACTAGCGGAGCAAGAGACCCAGTACTTC. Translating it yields CASSRGLAEQETQYF.

DNA of the CDR3: TGTGCCAGCTCCCTAGCGGGAGTTGGGCAGTTCTTC. Protein sequence: CASSLAGVGQFF. The chain links TRBV13 to TRBJ2-1, with 10 bases lining up with TRBD2. The CDR3 is 12 amino acids. V gave up 8 bases and J gave up 12 bases; unmatched junction bases: 7. In germline, CDR1 is PRHDT, CDR2 FYEKMQ (reference sequence).